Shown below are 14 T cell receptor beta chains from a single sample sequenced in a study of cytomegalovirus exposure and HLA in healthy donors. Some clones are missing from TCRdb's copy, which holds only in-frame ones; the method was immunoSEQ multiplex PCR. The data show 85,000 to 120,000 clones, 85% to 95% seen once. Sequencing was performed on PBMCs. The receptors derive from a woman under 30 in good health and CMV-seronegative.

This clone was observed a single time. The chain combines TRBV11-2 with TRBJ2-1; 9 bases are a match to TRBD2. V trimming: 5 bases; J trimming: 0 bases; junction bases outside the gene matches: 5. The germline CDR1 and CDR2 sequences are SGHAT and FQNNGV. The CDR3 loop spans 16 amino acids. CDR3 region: CASSLTSGSSYNEQFF. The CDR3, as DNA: TGTGCCAGCAGCCTAACTAGCGGGTCCTCCTACAATGAGCAGTTCTTC. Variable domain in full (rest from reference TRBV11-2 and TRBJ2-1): EAGVAQSPRYKIIEKRQSVAFWCNPISGHATLYWYQQILGQGPKLLIQFQNNGVVDDSQLPKDRFSAERLKGVDSTLKIQPAKLEDSAVYLCASSLTSGSSYNEQFFGPGTRLTVL.

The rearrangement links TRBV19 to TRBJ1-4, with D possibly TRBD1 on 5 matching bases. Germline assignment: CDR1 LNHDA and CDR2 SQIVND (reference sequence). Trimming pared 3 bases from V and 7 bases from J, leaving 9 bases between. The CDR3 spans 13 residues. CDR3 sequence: CASSIAQGEKLFF. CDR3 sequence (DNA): TGTGCCAGTAGTATCGCCCAGGGTGAAAAACTGTTTTTT. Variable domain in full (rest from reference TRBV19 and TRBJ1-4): DGGITQSPKYLFRKEGQNVTLSCEQNLNHDAMYWYRQDPGQGLRLIYYSQIVNDFQKGDIAEGYSVSREKKESFPLTVTSAQKNPTAFYLCASSIAQGEKLFFGSGTQLSVL.

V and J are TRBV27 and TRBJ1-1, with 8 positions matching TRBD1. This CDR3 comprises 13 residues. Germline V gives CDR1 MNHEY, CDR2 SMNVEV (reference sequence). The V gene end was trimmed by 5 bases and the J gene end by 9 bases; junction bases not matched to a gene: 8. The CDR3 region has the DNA TGTGCCAGCAGTACCCAGGACAGGGCTAAAGCTTTCTTT. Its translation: CASSTQDRAKAFF.

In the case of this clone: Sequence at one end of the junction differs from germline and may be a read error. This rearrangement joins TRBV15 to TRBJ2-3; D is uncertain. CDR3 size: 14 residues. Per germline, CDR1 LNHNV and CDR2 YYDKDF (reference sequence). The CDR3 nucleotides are TGTGCCACCAGCAGAGAGCTGATGCGGCCCTGGCCCGATTTT. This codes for CATSRELMRPWPDF.

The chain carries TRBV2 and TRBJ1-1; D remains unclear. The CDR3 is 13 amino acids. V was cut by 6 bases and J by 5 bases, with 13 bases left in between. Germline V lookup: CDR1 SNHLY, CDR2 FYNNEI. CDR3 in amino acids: CASRKSEQTEAFF. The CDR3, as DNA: TGTGCCAGCAGAAAATCAGAACAAACTGAAGCTTTCTTT.

The chain's CDR3 is CAWSGQGVNYGYTF. The CDR3 nucleotides read TGTGCCTGGAGCGGACAGGGGGTTAACTATGGCTACACCTTC. V gene TRBV30 combines with J gene TRBJ1-2; 10 bases are a match to TRBD1. J gave up 1 base and V 3 bases, and 2 bases lay outside the gene matches. The CDR3 totals 14 residues. Germline-derived CDR1 and CDR2 are GTSNPN and SVGIG (reference sequence).

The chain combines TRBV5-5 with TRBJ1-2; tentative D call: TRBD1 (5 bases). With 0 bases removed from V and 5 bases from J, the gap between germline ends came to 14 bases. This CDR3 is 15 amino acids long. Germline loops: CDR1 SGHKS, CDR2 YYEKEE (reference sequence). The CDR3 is CASSLEVGGSYGYTF. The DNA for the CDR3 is TGTGCCAGCAGCTTGGAGGTGGGGGGATCGTATGGCTACACCTTC.

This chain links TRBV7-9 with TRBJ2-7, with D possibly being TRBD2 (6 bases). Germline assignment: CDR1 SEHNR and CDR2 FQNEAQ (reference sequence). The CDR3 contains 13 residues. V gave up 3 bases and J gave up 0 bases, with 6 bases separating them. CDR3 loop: CASSLTSSYEQYF. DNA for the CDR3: TGTGCCAGCAGCTTGACTAGCTCCTACGAGCAGTACTTC.

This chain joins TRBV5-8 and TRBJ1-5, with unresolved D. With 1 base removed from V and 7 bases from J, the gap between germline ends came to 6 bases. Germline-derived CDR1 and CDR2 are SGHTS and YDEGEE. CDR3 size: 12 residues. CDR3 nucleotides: TGTGCCAGCAGCTTGCGCGGGCAGCCCCAGCATTTT. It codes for CASSLRGQPQHF.

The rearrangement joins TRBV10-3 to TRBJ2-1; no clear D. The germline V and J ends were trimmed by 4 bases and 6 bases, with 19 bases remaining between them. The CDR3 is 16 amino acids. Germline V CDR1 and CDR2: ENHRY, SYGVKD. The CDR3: CAISGDTPKAFNEQFF. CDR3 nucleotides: TGTGCCATCAGTGGCGACACACCGAAGGCCTTCAATGAGCAGTTCTTC.

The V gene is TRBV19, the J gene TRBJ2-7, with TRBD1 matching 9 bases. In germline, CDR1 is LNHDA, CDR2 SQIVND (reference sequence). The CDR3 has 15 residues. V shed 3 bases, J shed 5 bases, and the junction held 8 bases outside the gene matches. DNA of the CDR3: TGTGCCAGTAGTATTTCCCGACAGGGGGTCAACGAGCAGTACTTC. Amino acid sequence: CASSISRQGVNEQYF.

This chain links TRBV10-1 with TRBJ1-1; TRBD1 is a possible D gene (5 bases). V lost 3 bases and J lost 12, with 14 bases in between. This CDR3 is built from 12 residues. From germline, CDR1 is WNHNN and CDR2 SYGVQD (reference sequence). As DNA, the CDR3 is TGCGCCAGCAGTGATGGGGGGGACCAGCCTTTCTTT. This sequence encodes CASSDGGDQPFF.

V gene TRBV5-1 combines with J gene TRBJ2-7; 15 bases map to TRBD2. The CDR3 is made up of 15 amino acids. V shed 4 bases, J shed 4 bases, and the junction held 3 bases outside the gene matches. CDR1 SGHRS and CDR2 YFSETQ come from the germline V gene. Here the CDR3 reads CASSRGLAGGYEQYF. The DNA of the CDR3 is TGCGCCAGCAGCAGGGGACTAGCGGGAGGTTACGAGCAGTACTTC.

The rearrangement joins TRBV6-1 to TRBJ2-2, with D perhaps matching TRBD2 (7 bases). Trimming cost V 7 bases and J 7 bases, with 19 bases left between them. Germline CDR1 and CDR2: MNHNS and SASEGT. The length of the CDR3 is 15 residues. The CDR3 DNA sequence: TGTGCCAGCACGACTGTAGGGGGGGTTGGCGGGGAGCTGTTTTTT. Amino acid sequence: CASTTVGGVGGELFF.